Given below is one T cell receptor beta chain in context. It lacks a known antigen. Per-base qualities were not stored, and no clone one base away is much larger. Selection of patients required sufficient residual fresh-frozen tumor tissue and over two years of available survival data. None of the glioblastoma patients carried an isocitrate dehydrogenase mutation, although molecular status otherwise varied. PBMC collection took place before vaccination, two weeks after the third vaccination, and at tumor progression if progression occurred. The Qiagen DNeasy Blood extraction Kit was used for extraction of genomic DNA. The record originates from a study of glioma-infiltrating T cells after dendritic cell vaccination (TCRdb year 2016). With respect to the entire study: Of the 15 or so glioblastoma patients in the cohort, all drawn from Phase I and II dendritic cell vaccination trials, 9 were newly diagnosed and 6 had recurrent disease. Patients received autologous tumor lysate-pulsed dendritic cell vaccination between 2003 and 2012. The vaccine was prepared from monocyte-derived dendritic cells that were cultured for 6 to 7 days with IL-4 and GM-CSF and then pulsed overnight with autologous tumor lysate. Three intradermal dendritic cell vaccine injections were administered to patients at biweekly intervals in the arm below the axilla. In glioblastoma patients vaccinated with dendritic cells, deep sequencing of TCR beta CDR3 regions served to measure the amount of tumor-infiltrating lymphocytes and to compare repertoires between tumor and blood. Survival after dendritic cell vaccination was correlated with TCR sequencing metrics such as TIL content and the overlap between tumor and blood repertoires.

Using the immunoSEQ assay, TCRB CDR3 regions were amplified from 1.5 to 2 micrograms of genomic DNA, or from all available DNA when less than that was on hand. The multiplex PCR relied on 60 forward primers for TCR V beta segments and 13 reverse primers for J beta segments. Synthetic control templates were spiked into each sample at limiting dilution to estimate reads per starting template. The Illumina HiSeq System generated 87 bp sequencing reads. From the authors' description of their analysis: PCR and sequencing errors were removed by a nearest neighbor algorithm that merged closely related sequences. TCR overlap was measured as the percentage of unique tumor TCR beta sequences also present in the same patient's peripheral blood. TCRdb took over this immuneACCESS table, retaining in-frame rearrangements with V and J assigned. Such tables are incomplete; in checked studies, under half of the missing clones stem from an unresolved V gene, and the remainder is unexplained. Clone size and V and J calls were adopted from that table, with D and trimming inferred from the DNA. The sample data list over 90,000 clones, and around 81% of these were observed just once. The top ten constitute approximately 12% of the sample.

General study outcomes and caveats: The three-group TCR overlap response model was characterized as speculative, and prospective validation of the model was stated to be required. Higher estimated pretreatment TIL content predicted longer time to progression and overall survival after dendritic cell vaccination. The cohort was small and heterogeneous, with few patients having full blood and tumor sets and even fewer initial-recurrent tumor pairs. No direct relationship between TCR clonality and survival was found, suggesting a diverse polyclonal response may matter.

The CDR3 goes from the cysteine to the phenylalanine over 17 residues. The DNA shown is the 51-base CDR3, in frame from base 1. The germline V end is reduced by 0 bases and the J end by 2 bases; junction bases left unmatched: 5. According to the germline V gene, CDR1 reads MGHDK and CDR2 reads SYGVNS. This sequence originates from a human donor with glioblastoma. The V gene is TRBV25-1 and the J gene is TRBJ2-3; 10 of the junction bases match TRBD2. Sequenced material: blood, taken before dendritic cell vaccination. DNA sequence: TGTGCCAGCAGTGAATATAGACTAGCGGGCTCCACAGATACGCAGTATTTT. It translates to CASSEYRLAGSTDTQYF.